The 32 T cell receptor beta chains below were found in one sample sequenced in a study of cytotoxic CD8 clonotypes in ibrutinib-treated CLL. Clones were sequenced by immunoSEQ multiplex PCR, and TCRdb holds only the in-frame ones, with some missing. The table includes 250,000 to 350,000 clones, approximately 76% detected once. The starting material was PBMCs, obtained at disease progression, from a patient treated with ibrutinib. These receptors were collected from a human donor with chronic lymphocytic leukemia.

The CDR3 loop reads CASSRQTQETQYF. Here the CDR3 DNA reads TGCGCCAGCAGTCGGCAGACCCAAGAGACCCAGTACTTC. The rearrangement joins TRBV5-1 to TRBJ2-5; D is ambiguous. Germline lookup yields CDR1 SGHRS and CDR2 YFSETQ. This CDR3 is 13 amino acids long. Trimming removed 5 bases from V and 1 base from J, with 9 bases in between.

The rearrangement joins TRBV11-2 to TRBJ1-2; D uncertain. The CDR3 spans 13 residues. Trimming removed 1 base from V and 6 bases from J, with 9 bases in between. Germline V lookup: CDR1 SGHAT, CDR2 FQNNGV. DNA for the CDR3: TGTGCCAGCAGCTTAGGGCTTTCGGATGGCTACACCTTC. Translation: CASSLGLSDGYTF.

This clone has only a few counts. The chain employs TRBV5-4 and TRBJ1-1; weak D call: TRBD1 (5 bases). The V gene lost 0 bases and the J gene lost 3 bases, with 15 bases spanning the gap. The CDR3 contains 16 residues. Germline V gene lookup returns CDR1 SGHNT and CDR2 YYREEE (reference sequence). The CDR3 DNA follows: TGTGCCAGCAGCTTGGGAATCGGGGTAGGGGACACTGAAGCTTTCTTT. Translating gives CASSLGIGVGDTEAFF. Variable domain in full (rest from reference TRBV5-4 and TRBJ1-1): ETGVTQSPTHLIKTRGQQVTLRCSSQSGHNTVSWYQQALGQGPQFIFQYYREEENGRGNFPPRFSGLQFPNYSSELNVNALELDDSALYLCASSLGIGVGDTEAFFGQGTRLTVV.

This clone was observed a handful of times. The V gene is TRBV27, the J gene TRBJ1-6, with D hard to call. Germline CDR1 is MNHEY and CDR2 is SMNVEV (reference sequence). V lost 5 bases and J lost 7, with 9 bases in between. This CDR3 spans 13 amino acids. The CDR3 DNA reads TGTGCCAGCAGTCGGGAAAGAAATTCACCCCTCCACTTT. Its translation: CASSRERNSPLHF.

This clone was found a few times. This chain links TRBV2 with TRBJ2-6, with D unclear. The CDR3 covers 14 residues. V was trimmed by 4 bases and J by 3 bases, leaving 7 bases between them. Germline lookup yields CDR1 SNHLY and CDR2 FYNNEI. CDR3 region: CASSGAYGANVLTF. The DNA of the CDR3 is TGTGCCAGCAGTGGAGCGTATGGGGCCAACGTCCTGACTTTC.

The chain uses TRBV10-1 and TRBJ1-1, with D tentatively TRBD1 (6 bases). This CDR3 is 15 amino acids long. Germline assignment: CDR1 WNHNN and CDR2 SYGVQD (reference sequence). With 1 base removed from V and 6 bases from J, the gap between germline ends came to 15 bases. CDR3 coding DNA: TGCGCCAGCAGTGAGTGGAGTTCTGGGGGCCCTGAAGCTTTCTTT. Its translation: CASSEWSSGGPEAFF.

The rearrangement links TRBV10-2 to TRBJ2-5; no reliable D call. This CDR3 comprises 13 residues. Germline loops: CDR1 WSHSY, CDR2 SAAADI. Trimming pared 2 bases from V and 4 bases from J, leaving 8 bases between. The CDR3 nucleotides read TGCGCCAGCAGTGAGCGGCCACCAGAGACCCAGTACTTC. The encoded protein is CASSERPPETQYF.

CDR3 DNA: TGTGCCAGCAGCGCCCAGGACAGGGAGGGATCACCCCTCCACTTT. This gives the protein CASSAQDREGSPLHF. J is TRBJ1-6 and V is TRBV7-3; 8 bases are a match to TRBD1. CDR3 size: 15 residues. Germline lookup yields CDR1 SGHTA and CDR2 FQGTGA. The ends lost 5 bases at V and 10 bases at J; junction bases unmatched: 10.

V and J are TRBV6-1 and TRBJ1-2; no reliable D call. The CDR3 runs 14 residues. Between the trimmed V and J ends, which lost 6 bases and 0 bases, there was a span of 11 bases. Germline V gene data show CDR1 as MNHNS and CDR2 as SASEGT. This chain's CDR3 is CASSDGIANYGYTF. The CDR3 nucleotides are TGTGCCAGCAGCGACGGGATCGCTAACTATGGCTACACCTTC.

The rearrangement uses TRBV5-1 and TRBJ2-7, with a tentative D call TRBD1 (6 bases). The CDR3 runs 16 residues. Germline V gene sequence: CDR1 SGHRS, CDR2 YFSETQ. V was trimmed by 4 bases and J by 6 bases, leaving 23 bases between them. The CDR3 loop reads CASSPTTGTPSSEQYF. The CDR3, as DNA: TGCGCCAGCAGCCCGACCACCGGGACACCCTCTAGCGAGCAGTACTTC.

This chain's CDR3 is CASSLTLDRGPGTQYF. The CDR3 DNA reads as TGTGCCAGCAGCTTAACCTTGGACAGGGGGCCTGGTACGCAGTATTTT. The rearrangement uses TRBV7-9 and TRBJ2-3; TRBD1 agrees at 11 bases. The CDR3 runs to 16 residues. The ends lost 2 bases at V and 8 bases at J; junction bases unmatched: 9. The germline gives CDR1 SEHNR, CDR2 FQNEAQ (reference sequence).

The chain couples TRBV13 to TRBJ1-2; D gene unclear. Trimming cost V 1 base and J 8 bases, with 5 bases left between them. This CDR3 has 11 amino acids. Germline V gene lookup returns CDR1 PRHDT and CDR2 FYEKMQ (reference sequence). CDR3 nucleotides: TGTGCCAGCAGCTTAGAGACCGGCTACACCTTC. Translating it yields CASSLETGYTF.

The chain combines TRBV29-1 with TRBJ2-7, with a possible D match to TRBD2 (6 bases). V lost 0 bases and J lost 0, with 6 bases in between. The CDR3 is 13 residues long. Germline CDR1 is SQVTM and CDR2 is ANQGSEA. The DNA for the CDR3 is TGCAGCGTTGAAGAGGGGGGCTCCTACGAGCAGTACTTC. It encodes CSVEEGGSYEQYF.

J is TRBJ2-1 and V is TRBV5-4, with D maybe TRBD2 (5 bases). The CDR3 covers 15 residues. From germline, CDR1 is SGHNT and CDR2 YYREEE (reference sequence). V was shortened by 0 bases and J by 5 bases, with 12 bases between the two germline ends. CDR3 sequence: CASSLAQERDNEQFF. CDR3 nucleotides: TGTGCCAGCAGCTTGGCGCAGGAGAGGGACAATGAGCAGTTCTTC.

This clone was observed a handful of times. The same CDR3 can be traced to other DNA sequences in this sample. The CDR3 DNA reads as TGCGCCAGCAGCTTAACTAGCGGGGCCTACGAGCAGTACTTC. Its protein is CASSLTSGAYEQYF. The chain uses TRBV5-1 and TRBJ2-7; 10 bases are shared with TRBD2. The CDR3 spans 14 residues. V lost 2 bases to trimming and J lost 2 bases; unmatched junction nucleotides: 1. Germline values: CDR1 SGHRS, CDR2 YFSETQ.

The J gene is TRBJ2-7, the V gene TRBV13, with 8 nucleotides matching TRBD1. Germline V gene lookup returns CDR1 PRHDT and CDR2 FYEKMQ (reference sequence). V dropped 5 bases and J dropped 1; count of bases not matched to a gene: 13. The CDR3 sequence is 17 residues long. This CDR3 reads CASSGGTGAQGSYEQYF. In nucleotides, the CDR3 is TGTGCCAGCAGCGGAGGGACAGGCGCCCAGGGATCCTACGAGCAGTACTTC.

The sample holds one count of this clone. J is TRBJ2-5 and V is TRBV29-1, with D perhaps matching TRBD1 or TRBD2 (6 bases each). The CDR3 runs to 12 residues. In germline, CDR1 is SQVTM, CDR2 ANQGSEA. V was trimmed by 7 bases and J by 5 bases, leaving 14 bases between them. For the CDR3, the DNA is TGCAGCGGGACAGTTGGGGGGGAGACCCAGTACTTC. Its translation: CSGTVGGETQYF.

CDR3 DNA: TGTGCCAGCAGCCAGAGCGGTCACGCCTACAATGAGCAGTTCTTC. Translation gives CASSQSGHAYNEQFF. The V call is TRBV7-9, the J call TRBJ2-1; TRBD2 is a possible D gene (5 bases). CDR1 and CDR2 from the germline V gene are SEHNR and FQNEAQ (reference sequence). This CDR3 is 15 amino acids long. V lost 5 bases and J 2 bases, leaving 13 bases between the germline ends.

This clone was observed a handful of times. CDR3: CASSDTGLSYEQYF. The CDR3 region has the DNA TGTGCCAGCAGTGACACGGGGCTTTCCTACGAGCAGTACTTC. The V call is TRBV6-1, the J call TRBJ2-7; D is perhaps TRBD1 or TRBD2 (5 bases each). V lost 3 bases and J lost 1, with 10 bases in between. The CDR3 is 14 amino acids. Germline V gene data show CDR1 as MNHNS and CDR2 as SASEGT.

The chain recombines TRBV27 with TRBJ2-1, with a tentative D call TRBD2 (6 bases). This CDR3 is built from 14 residues. From germline, CDR1 is MNHEY and CDR2 SMNVEV (reference sequence). V lost 5 bases and J lost 5, with 13 bases in between. The CDR3: CASSAGGPNNEQFF. CDR3 sequence (DNA): TGTGCCAGCAGTGCAGGAGGGCCGAACAATGAGCAGTTCTTC.

This chain connects TRBV15 to TRBJ2-3; TRBD2 aligns across 10 bases. Germline CDR1 LNHNV, CDR2 YYDKDF (reference sequence). The CDR3 consists of 17 residues. Trimming took 1 base from V and 2 from J; bases not matched to a gene: 6. In DNA, the CDR3 is TGTGCCACCAGCAGAGGCCCACTAGCGGGGTACACAGATACGCAGTATTTT. Translation: CATSRGPLAGYTDTQYF. Combining the CDR3 with reference TRBV15 and TRBJ2-3 gives the whole variable domain DAMVIQNPRYQVTQFGKPVTLSCSQTLNHNVMYWYQQKSSQAPKLLFHYYDKDFNNEADTPDNFQSRRPNTSFCFLDIRSPGLGDTAMYLCATSRGPLAGYTDTQYFGPGTRLTVL.

This clone was recorded a few times. This sequence joins TRBV10-3 and TRBJ2-2, with a tentative D call TRBD2 (5 bases). The germline V and J ends were trimmed by 2 bases and 1 base, with 14 bases remaining between them. Germline-derived CDR1 and CDR2 are ENHRY and SYGVKD. The CDR3 has 17 amino acids. In DNA, the CDR3 is TGTGCCATCAGTGAGCCCACCGCTGGGAGGAACACCGGGGAGCTGTTTTTT. Its protein product is CAISEPTAGRNTGELFF.

This rearrangement joins TRBV4-1 to TRBJ1-5, with D hard to call. This CDR3 is 16 amino acids long. Germline CDR1 is MGHRA and CDR2 is YSYEKL. V was trimmed by 4 bases and J by 8 bases, leaving 21 bases between them. The DNA for the CDR3 is TGCGCCAGCAGCCCCCGCGGCGCCAGCCCAGGTGAGCCCCAGCATTTT. Its translation: CASSPRGASPGEPQHF.

The chain combines TRBV19 with TRBJ1-5, with D tentatively TRBD1 (5 bases). The V end was cut by 5 bases, the J end by 6 bases, with 17 bases between. Germline V CDR1 and CDR2: LNHDA, SQIVND (reference sequence). The CDR3 totals 15 residues. The CDR3 DNA is TGTGCCAGTAGTCCCCGTAGGGGTCGGAGTCAGCCCCAGCATTTT. Its protein product is CASSPRRGRSQPQHF.

This clone was detected only once. The CDR3 region is CASSLDRPFNIQYF. The DNA for the CDR3 is TGTGCCAGCAGCTTAGATAGGCCTTTCAACATTCAGTACTTC. The chain carries TRBV11-2 and TRBJ2-4; no definite D call. CDR1 and CDR2 (germline): SGHAT, FQNNGV. V gave up 0 bases and J gave up 7 bases, with 10 bases separating them. This CDR3 is 14 amino acids long.

This clone appeared once. Here the CDR3 DNA reads TGTGCCAGCTCAACCATGACAGCAGCCCCTGATTATGGCTACACCTTC. Protein: CASSTMTAAPDYGYTF. V usage is TRBV18 and J usage is TRBJ1-2; perhaps TRBD1 as D (5 bases). The CDR3 covers 16 residues. Trimming took off 5 bases at V and 5 bases at J, with 21 bases between the two ends. Germline lookup yields CDR1 KGHSH and CDR2 LQKENI.

V and J are TRBV20-1 and TRBJ1-2; D is unresolved. This CDR3 region has 11 residues. Germline V gene lookup returns CDR1 DFQATT and CDR2 SNEGSKA (reference sequence). Deletions cut 6 bases from V and 5 bases from J, with 10 bases between. CDR3 nucleotides: TGCAGTGCGCCGAACGAGTATGGCTACACCTTC. As protein: CSAPNEYGYTF.

This chain links TRBV7-9 with TRBJ2-3, with D possibly being TRBD2 (5 bases). Deletions cut 2 bases from V and 8 bases from J, with 20 bases between. CDR1 and CDR2 from the germline V gene are SEHNR and FQNEAQ (reference sequence). This CDR3 is 16 amino acids long. This chain's CDR3 is CASSLFVGQTGFTQYF. The CDR3 region has the DNA TGTGCCAGCAGCTTATTCGTAGGGCAGACGGGATTTACGCAGTATTTT.

V is TRBV9 and J is TRBJ2-5; 7 nucleotides agree with TRBD1. The CDR3 spans 14 residues. Germline V gene data show CDR1 as SGDLS and CDR2 as YYNGEE. Trimming removed 3 bases from V and 6 bases from J; junction bases left unmatched: 8. In DNA form, the CDR3 reads TGTGCCAGCAGCGCCCCGACAGGGATGCAGACCCAGTACTTC. Residues: CASSAPTGMQTQYF. The full variable domain, completed using reference TRBV9 and TRBJ2-5, is DSGVTQTPKHLITATGQRVTLRCSPRSGDLSVYWYQQSLDQGLQFLIQYYNGEERAKGNILERFSAQQFPDLHSELNLSSLELGDSALYFCASSAPTGMQTQYFGPGTRLLVL.

The chain is built from TRBV10-3 and TRBJ1-6; no clear D. CDR3 length: 14 residues. Germline CDR1 and CDR2: ENHRY and SYGVKD. Trimming removed 8 bases at V and 5 bases at J, with 13 bases between. CDR3 DNA: TGTGCCATCTGTGCCCTGCGGGATAATTCACCCCTCCACTTT. Protein sequence: CAICALRDNSPLHF.

The chain carries TRBV7-9 and TRBJ2-3, with no clear D. The germline CDR1 and CDR2 sequences are SEHNR and FQNEAQ (reference sequence). The CDR3 has 13 amino acids. Trimming pared 4 bases from V and 2 bases from J, leaving 7 bases between. The CDR3 loop reads CASSSRYTDTQYF. As DNA, the CDR3 is TGTGCCAGCAGCTCAAGATACACAGATACGCAGTATTTT. Drawing the rest from reference TRBV7-9 and TRBJ2-3, the complete variable domain is DTGVSQNPRHKITKRGQNVTFRCDPISEHNRLYWYRQTLGQGPEFLTYFQNEAQLEKSRLLSDRFSAERPKGSFSTLEIQRTEQGDSAMYLCASSSRYTDTQYFGPGTRLTVL.

The chain combines TRBV2 with TRBJ1-5; D ambiguous. The CDR3 extends over 16 amino acids. Per the germline V gene, CDR1 is SNHLY and CDR2 is FYNNEI. Trimming took off 5 bases at V and 0 bases at J, with 14 bases between the two ends. CDR3 amino acids: CASSLTGYNSNQPQHF. The CDR3 nucleotides are TGTGCCAGCAGTTTGACGGGGTATAATAGCAATCAGCCCCAGCATTTT.